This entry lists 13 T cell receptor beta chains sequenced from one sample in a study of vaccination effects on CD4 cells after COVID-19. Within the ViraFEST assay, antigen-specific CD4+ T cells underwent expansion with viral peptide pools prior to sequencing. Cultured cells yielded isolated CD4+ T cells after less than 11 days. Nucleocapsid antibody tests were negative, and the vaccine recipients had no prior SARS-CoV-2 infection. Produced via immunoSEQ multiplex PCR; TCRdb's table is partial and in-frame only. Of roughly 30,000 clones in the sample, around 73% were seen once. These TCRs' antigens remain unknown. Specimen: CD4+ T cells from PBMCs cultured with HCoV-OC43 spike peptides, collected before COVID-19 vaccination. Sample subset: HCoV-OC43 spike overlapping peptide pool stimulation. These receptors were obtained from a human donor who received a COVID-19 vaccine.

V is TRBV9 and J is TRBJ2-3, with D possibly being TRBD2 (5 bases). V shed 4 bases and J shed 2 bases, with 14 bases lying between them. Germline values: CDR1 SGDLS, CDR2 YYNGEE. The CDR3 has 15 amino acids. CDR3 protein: CASSPRGSFTDTQYF. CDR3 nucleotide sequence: TGTGCCAGCAGCCCCCGGGGTAGCTTCACAGATACGCAGTATTTT.

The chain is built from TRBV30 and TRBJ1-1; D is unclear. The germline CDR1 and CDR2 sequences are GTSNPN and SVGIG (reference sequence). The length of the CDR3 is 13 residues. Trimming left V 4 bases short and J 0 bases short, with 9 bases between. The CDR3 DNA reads TGTGCCTGGATCCGGGCGGTGAACACTGAAGCTTTCTTT. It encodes CAWIRAVNTEAFF.

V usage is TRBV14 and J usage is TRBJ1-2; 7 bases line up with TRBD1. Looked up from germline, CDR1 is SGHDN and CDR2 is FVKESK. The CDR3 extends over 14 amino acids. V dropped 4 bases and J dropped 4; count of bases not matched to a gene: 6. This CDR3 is CASSPTGRGYGYTF. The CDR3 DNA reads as TGTGCCAGCAGCCCGACAGGGAGAGGCTATGGCTACACCTTC.

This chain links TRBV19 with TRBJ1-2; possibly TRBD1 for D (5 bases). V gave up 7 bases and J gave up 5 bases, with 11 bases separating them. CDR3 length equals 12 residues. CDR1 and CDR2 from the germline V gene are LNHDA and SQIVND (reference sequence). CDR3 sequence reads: CASTSQGYGYTF. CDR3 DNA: TGTGCCAGTACTTCGCAGGGTTATGGCTACACCTTC.

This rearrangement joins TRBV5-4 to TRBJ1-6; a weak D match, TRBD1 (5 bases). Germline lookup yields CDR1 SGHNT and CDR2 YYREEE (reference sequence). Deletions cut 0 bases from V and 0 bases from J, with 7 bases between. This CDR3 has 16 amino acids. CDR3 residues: CASSLGGNSYNSPLHF. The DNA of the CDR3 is TGTGCCAGCAGCTTGGGGGGCAACTCCTATAATTCACCCCTCCACTTT.

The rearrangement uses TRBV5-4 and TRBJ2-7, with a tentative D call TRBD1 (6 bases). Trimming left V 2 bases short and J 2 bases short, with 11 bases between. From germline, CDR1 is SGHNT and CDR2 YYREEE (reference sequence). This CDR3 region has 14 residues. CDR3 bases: TGTGCCAGCAGCTTTCGGGACACTCCCTACGAGCAGTACTTC. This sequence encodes CASSFRDTPYEQYF. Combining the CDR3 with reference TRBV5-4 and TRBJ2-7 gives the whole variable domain ETGVTQSPTHLIKTRGQQVTLRCSSQSGHNTVSWYQQALGQGPQFIFQYYREEENGRGNFPPRFSGLQFPNYSSELNVNALELDDSALYLCASSFRDTPYEQYFGPGTRLTVT.

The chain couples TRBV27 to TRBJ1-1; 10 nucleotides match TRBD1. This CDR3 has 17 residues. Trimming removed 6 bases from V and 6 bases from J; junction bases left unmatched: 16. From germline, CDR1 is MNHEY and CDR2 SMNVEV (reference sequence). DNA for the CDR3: TGTGCCAGCAGCCAGCGGTGGGACAGGGGTAAGGCTGCTGAAGCTTTCTTT. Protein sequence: CASSQRWDRGKAAEAFF.

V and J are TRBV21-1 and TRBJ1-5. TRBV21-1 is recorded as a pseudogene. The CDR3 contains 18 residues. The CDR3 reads CASSMIPAPRYSNQPQHF. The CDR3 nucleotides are TGTGCCAGCAGCATGATACCGGCCCCGAGGTATAGCAATCAGCCCCAGCATTTT.

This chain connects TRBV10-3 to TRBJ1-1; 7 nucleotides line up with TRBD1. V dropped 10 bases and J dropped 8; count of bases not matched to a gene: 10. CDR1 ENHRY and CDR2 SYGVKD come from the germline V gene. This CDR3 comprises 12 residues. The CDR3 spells CASGQGEFEAFF. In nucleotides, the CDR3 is TGTGCCAGCGGGCAGGGGGAGTTCGAAGCTTTCTTT.

CDR3 residues: CASSLYQNEQFF. The CDR3 region has the DNA TGTGCCAGCAGCTTGTACCAGAATGAGCAGTTCTTC. This sequence joins TRBV5-4 and TRBJ2-1; D uncertain. The CDR3 is made up of 12 amino acids. Trimming took 1 base from V and 7 from J, leaving 6 bases between them. CDR1 is SGHNT and CDR2 is YYREEE in the germline V gene (reference sequence). The full variable domain, its missing parts supplied by reference TRBV5-4 and TRBJ2-1, is ETGVTQSPTHLIKTRGQQVTLRCSSQSGHNTVSWYQQALGQGPQFIFQYYREEENGRGNFPPRFSGLQFPNYSSELNVNALELDDSALYLCASSLYQNEQFFGPGTRLTVL.

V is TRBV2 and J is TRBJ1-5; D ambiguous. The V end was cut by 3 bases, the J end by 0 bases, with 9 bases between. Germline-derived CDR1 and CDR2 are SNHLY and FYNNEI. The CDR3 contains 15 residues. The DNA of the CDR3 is TGTGCCAGCAGTGATCCTGTACATAGCAATCAGCCCCAGCATTTT. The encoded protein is CASSDPVHSNQPQHF.

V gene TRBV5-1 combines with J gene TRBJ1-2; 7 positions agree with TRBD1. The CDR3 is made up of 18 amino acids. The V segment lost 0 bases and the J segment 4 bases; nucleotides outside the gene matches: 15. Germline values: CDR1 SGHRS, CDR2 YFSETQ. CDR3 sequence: CASSLAQFSRGLGYGYTF. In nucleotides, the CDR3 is TGCGCCAGCAGCTTGGCCCAGTTCTCGAGGGGGCTCGGCTATGGCTACACCTTC.

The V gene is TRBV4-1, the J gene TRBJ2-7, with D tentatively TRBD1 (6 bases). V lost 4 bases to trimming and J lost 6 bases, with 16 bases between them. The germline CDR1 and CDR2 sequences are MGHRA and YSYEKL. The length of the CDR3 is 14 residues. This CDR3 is CASSLTGSRGEQYF. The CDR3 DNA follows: TGCGCCAGCAGCCTAACAGGGAGTCGGGGCGAGCAGTACTTC.